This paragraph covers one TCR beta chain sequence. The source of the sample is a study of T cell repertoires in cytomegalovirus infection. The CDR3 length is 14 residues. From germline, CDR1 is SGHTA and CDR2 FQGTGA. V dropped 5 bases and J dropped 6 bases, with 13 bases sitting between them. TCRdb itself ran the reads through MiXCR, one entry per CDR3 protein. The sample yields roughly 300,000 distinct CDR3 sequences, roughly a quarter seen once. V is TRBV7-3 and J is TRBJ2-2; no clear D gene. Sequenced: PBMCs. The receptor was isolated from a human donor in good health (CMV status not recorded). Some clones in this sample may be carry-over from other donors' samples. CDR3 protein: CASSAEPRSGELFF. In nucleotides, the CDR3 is TGTGCCAGCAGCGCAGAACCTCGATCCGGGGAGCTGTTTTTT.